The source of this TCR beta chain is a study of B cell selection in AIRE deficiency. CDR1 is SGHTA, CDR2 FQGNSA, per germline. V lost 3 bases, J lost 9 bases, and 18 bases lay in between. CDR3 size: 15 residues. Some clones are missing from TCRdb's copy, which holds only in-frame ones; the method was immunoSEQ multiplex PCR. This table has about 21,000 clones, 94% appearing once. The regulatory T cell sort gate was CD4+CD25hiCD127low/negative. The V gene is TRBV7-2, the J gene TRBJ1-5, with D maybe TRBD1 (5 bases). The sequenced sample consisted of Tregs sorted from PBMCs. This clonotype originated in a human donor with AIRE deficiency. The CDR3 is CASSLDPTGGRPQHF. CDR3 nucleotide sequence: TGTGCCAGCAGCTTGGACCCGACGGGGGGTAGGCCCCAGCATTTT.